This TCR beta chain was sequenced for a study of a mutant IDH1 vaccine in newly diagnosed glioma. In the study overall: Sex distribution of treated patients was roughly 60% male and roughly 40% female; mean age was around 40 years.

Findings of the study overall: Pseudoprogression looked unconnected to shifts in top peripheral T cell clonotypes.

Time point indicated: baseline, week 1 (first vaccination visit). The sample's treatment: pre-vaccination baseline after standard-of-care therapy. Diagnosis in the donors showed new WHO grade 3 or 4 astrocytomas that were IDH1-mutant and ATRX-lost. Turning to this clone: Its matching antigen is unknown.

The germline V gene encodes CDR1 SGHNT and CDR2 YENEEA. V lost 1 base and J 4 bases, leaving 14 bases between the germline ends. This CDR3 is built from 15 residues. This table comes from immunoSEQ multiplex PCR, and its TCRdb copy is limited to in-frame clones, with some not included. This table holds approximately 92,000 clones, around four fifths found once. The genes are TRBV11-3 and TRBJ2-7; possible D gene TRBD2, 5 bases. The TCR sequence derives from a man aged 40-50 years with glioma. The sequencing here drew on PBMCs, taken from a glioma patient treated with radiotherapy, temozolomide or both. The CDR3 spells CASSLGPGSGYEQYF. The CDR3 coding sequence is TGTGCCAGCAGCTTAGGCCCCGGGTCGGGGTACGAGCAGTACTTC.